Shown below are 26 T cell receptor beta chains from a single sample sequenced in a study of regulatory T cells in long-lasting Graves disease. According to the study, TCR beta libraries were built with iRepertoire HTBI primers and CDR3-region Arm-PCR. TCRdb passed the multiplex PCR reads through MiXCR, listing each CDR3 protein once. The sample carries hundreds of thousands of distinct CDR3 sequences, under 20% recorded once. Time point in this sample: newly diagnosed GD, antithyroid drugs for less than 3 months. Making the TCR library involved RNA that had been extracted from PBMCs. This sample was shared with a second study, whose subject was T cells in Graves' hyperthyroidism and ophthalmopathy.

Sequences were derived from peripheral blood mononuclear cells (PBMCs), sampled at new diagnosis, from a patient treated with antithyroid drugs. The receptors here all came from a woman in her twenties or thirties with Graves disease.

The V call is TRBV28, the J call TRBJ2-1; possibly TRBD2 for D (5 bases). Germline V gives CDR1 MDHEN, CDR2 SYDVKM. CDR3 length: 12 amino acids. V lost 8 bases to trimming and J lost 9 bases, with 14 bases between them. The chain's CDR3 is CASEAGVGEQFF. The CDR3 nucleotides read TGTGCCAGCGAGGCGGGTGTTGGTGAGCAGTTCTTC. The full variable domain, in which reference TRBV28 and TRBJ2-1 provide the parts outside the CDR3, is DVKVTQSSRYLVKRTGEKVFLECVQDMDHENMFWYRQDPGLGLRLIYFSYDVKMKEKGDIPEGYSVSREKKERFSLILESASTNQTSMYLCASEAGVGEQFFGPGTRLTVL.

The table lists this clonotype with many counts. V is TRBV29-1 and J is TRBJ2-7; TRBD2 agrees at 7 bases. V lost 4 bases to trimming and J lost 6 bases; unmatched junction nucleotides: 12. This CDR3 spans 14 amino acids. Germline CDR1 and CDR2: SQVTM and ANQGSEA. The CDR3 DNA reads TGCAGCGTTGGGACTAGTCAAGCCCACCTCGAGCAGTACTTC. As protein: CSVGTSQAHLEQYF.

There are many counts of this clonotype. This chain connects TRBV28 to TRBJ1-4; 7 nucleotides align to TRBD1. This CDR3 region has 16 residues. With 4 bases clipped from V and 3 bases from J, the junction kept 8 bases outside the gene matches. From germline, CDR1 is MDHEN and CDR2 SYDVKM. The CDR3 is CASSSMTGLANEKLFF. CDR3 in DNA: TGTGCCAGCAGTTCCATGACAGGGCTAGCTAATGAAAAACTGTTTTTT.

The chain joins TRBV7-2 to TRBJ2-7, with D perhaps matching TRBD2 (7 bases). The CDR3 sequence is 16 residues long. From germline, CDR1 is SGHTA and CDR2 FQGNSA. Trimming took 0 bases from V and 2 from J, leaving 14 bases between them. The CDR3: CASSLAGGGDPYEQYF. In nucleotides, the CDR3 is TGTGCCAGCAGCTTAGCGGGCGGGGGCGACCCCTACGAGCAGTACTTC.

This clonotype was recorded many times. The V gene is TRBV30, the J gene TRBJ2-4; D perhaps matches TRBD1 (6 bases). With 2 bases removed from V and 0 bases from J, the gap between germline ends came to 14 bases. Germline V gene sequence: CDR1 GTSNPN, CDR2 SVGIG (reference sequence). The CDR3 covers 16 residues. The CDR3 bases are TGTGCCTGGAGTCTGCAGGGGATACTAGCCAAAAACATTCAGTACTTC. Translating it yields CAWSLQGILAKNIQYF. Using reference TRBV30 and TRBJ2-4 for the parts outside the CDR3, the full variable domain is SQTIHQWPATLVQPVGSPLSLECTVEGTSNPNLYWYRQAAGRGLQLLFYSVGIGQISSEVPQNLSASRPQDRQFILSSKKLLLSDSGFYLCAWSLQGILAKNIQYFGAGTRLSVL.

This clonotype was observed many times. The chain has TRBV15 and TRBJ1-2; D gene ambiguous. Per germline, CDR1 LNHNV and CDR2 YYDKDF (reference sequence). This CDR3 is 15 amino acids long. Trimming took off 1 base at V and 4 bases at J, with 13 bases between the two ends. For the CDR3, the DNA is TGTGCCACCAGCAGAGGTGGCGGCGAACCCTATGGCTACACCTTC. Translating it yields CATSRGGGEPYGYTF.

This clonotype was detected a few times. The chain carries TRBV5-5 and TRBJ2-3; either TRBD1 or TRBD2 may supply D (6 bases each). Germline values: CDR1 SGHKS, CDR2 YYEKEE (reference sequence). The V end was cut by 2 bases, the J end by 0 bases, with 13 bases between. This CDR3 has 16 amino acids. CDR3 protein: CASSFYMGGSTDTQYF. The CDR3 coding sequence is TGTGCCAGCAGCTTTTATATGGGGGGCAGCACAGATACGCAGTATTTT.

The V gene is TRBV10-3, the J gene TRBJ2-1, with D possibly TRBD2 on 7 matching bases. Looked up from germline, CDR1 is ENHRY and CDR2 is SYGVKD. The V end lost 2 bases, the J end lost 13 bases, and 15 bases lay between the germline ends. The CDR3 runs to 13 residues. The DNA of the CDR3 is TGTGCCATCAGTGAGCCGGGGGGCAAAACTCAGTTCTTC. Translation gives CAISEPGGKTQFF.

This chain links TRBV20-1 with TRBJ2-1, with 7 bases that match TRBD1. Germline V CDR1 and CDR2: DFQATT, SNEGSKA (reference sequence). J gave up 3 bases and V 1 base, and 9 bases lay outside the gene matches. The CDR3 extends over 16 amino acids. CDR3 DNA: TGCAGTGCTAGAGCCACTCAGGGGGAATTCTACAATGAGCAGTTCTTC. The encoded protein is CSARATQGEFYNEQFF.

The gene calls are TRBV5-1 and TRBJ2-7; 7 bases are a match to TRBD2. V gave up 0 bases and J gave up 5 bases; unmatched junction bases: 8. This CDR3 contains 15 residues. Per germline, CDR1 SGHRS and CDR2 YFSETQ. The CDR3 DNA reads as TGCGCCAGCAGCTTGGCCGGGAGGACTGGAGACGAGCAGTACTTC. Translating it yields CASSLAGRTGDEQYF. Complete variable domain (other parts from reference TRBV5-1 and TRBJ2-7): KAGVTQTPRYLIKTRGQQVTLSCSPISGHRSVSWYQQTPGQGLQFLFEYFSETQRNKGNFPGRFSGRQFSNSRSEMNVSTLELGDSALYLCASSLAGRTGDEQYFGPGTRLTVT.

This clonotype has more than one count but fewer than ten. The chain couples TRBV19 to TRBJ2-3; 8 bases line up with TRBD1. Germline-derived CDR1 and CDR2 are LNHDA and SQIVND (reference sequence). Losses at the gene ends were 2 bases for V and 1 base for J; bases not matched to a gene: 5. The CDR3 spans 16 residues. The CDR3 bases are TGTGCCAGTAGTATAAACACAGGGGGGCGCACAGATACGCAGTATTTT. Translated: CASSINTGGRTDTQYF. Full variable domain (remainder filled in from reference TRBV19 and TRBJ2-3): DGGITQSPKYLFRKEGQNVTLSCEQNLNHDAMYWYRQDPGQGLRLIYYSQIVNDFQKGDIAEGYSVSREKKESFPLTVTSAQKNPTAFYLCASSINTGGRTDTQYFGPGTRLTVL.

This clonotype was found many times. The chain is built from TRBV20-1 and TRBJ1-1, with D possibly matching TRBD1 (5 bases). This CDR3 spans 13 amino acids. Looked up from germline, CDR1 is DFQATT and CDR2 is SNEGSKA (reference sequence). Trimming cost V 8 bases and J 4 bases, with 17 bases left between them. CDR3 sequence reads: CSPFSGGVTEAFF. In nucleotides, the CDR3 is TGCAGTCCCTTCTCGGGAGGGGTCACTGAAGCTTTCTTT.

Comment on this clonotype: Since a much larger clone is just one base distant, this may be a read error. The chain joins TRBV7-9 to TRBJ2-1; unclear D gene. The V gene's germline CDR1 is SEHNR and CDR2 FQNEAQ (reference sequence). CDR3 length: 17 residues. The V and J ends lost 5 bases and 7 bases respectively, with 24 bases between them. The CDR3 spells CASSRVTGGLDGNEQFF. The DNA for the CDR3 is TGTGCCAGCAGCCGAGTTACTGGCGGTCTAGATGGGAATGAGCAGTTCTTC.

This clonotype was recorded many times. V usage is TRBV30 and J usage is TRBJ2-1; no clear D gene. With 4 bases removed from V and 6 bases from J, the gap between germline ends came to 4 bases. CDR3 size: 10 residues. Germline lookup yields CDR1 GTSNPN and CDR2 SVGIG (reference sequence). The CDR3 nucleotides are TGTGCCTGGATCGGCAATGAGCAGTTCTTC. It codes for CAWIGNEQFF.

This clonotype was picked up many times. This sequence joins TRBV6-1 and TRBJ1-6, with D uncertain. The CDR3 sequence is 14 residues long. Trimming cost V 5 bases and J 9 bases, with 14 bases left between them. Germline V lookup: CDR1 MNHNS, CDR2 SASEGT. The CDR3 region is CASSPQHGVSPLHF. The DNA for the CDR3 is TGTGCCAGCAGTCCCCAACACGGTGTTTCACCCCTCCACTTT.

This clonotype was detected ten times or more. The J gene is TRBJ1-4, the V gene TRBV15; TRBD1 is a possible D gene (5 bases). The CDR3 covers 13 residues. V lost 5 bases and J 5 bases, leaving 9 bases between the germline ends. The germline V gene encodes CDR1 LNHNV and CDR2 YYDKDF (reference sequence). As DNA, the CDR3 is TGTGCCACCAGCCCGACAGAAAATGAAAAACTGTTTTTT. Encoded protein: CATSPTENEKLFF.

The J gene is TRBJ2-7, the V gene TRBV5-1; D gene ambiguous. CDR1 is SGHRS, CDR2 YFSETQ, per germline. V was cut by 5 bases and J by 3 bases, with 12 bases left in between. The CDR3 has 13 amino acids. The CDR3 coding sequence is TGCGCCAGCAGGTCCGGGCAATACTACGAGCAGTACTTC. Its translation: CASRSGQYYEQYF.

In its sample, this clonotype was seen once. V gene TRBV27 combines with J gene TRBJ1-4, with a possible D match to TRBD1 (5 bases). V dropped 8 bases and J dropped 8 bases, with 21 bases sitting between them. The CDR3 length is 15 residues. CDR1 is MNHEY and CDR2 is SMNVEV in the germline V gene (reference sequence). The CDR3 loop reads CASGVRQRGSEKLFF. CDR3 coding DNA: TGTGCCAGCGGGGTCCGACAGAGAGGGTCCGAAAAACTGTTTTTT.

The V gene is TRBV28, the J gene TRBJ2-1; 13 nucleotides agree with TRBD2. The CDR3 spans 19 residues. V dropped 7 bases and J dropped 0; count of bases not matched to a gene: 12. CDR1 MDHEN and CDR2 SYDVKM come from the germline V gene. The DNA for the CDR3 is TGTGCCAGCACCAACCGCACTAGCGGGAGGGCCACCTCCTACAATGAGCAGTTCTTC. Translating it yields CASTNRTSGRATSYNEQFF.

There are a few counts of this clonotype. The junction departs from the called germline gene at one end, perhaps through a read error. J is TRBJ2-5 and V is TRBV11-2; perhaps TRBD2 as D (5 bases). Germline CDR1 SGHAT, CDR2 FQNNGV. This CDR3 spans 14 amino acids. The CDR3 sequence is CASTQREPQEAQYF. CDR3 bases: TGTGCCAGCACCCAGAGGGAGCCTCAAGAGGCCCAGTACTTC.

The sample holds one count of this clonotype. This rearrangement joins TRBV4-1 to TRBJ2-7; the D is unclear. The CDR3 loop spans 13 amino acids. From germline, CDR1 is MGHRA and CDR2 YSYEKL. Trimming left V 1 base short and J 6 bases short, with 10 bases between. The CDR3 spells CASSQASRFEQYF. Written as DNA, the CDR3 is TGCGCCAGCAGCCAAGCGAGTAGGTTCGAGCAGTACTTC.

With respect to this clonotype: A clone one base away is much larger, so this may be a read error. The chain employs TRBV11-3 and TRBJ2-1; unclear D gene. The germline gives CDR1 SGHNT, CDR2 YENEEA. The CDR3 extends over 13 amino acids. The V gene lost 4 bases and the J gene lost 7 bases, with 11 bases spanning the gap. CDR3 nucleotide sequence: TGTGCCAGCAGCTCAGATATCATGAATGAGCAGTTCTTC. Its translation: CASSSDIMNEQFF.

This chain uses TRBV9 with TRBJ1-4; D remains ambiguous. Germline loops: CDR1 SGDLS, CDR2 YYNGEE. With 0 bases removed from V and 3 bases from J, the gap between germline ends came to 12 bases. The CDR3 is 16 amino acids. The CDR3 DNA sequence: TGTGCCAGCAGCGTAGATCTTGGTCAGGCTAATGAAAAACTGTTTTTT. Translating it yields CASSVDLGQANEKLFF.

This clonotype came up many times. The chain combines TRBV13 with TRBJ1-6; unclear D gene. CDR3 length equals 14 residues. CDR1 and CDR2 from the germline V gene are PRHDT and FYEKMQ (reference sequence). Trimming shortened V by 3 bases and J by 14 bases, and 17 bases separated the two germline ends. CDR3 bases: TGTGCCAGCAGCTTCCAGTCTGCCCGGGCTTCCCTCCACTTT. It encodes CASSFQSARASLHF.

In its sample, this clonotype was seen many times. As DNA, the CDR3 is TGTGCCAGCAGTTACGGGGGGAAGGGCAATCAGCCCCAGCATTTT. It yields the protein CASSYGGKGNQPQHF. The chain joins TRBV6-2 or TRBV6-3 to TRBJ1-5; D is possibly TRBD1 (5 bases). This CDR3 has 15 amino acids. The germline V gene has CDR1 MNHEY and CDR2 SVGEGT. V was shortened by 2 bases and J by 2 bases, with 10 bases between the two germline ends.

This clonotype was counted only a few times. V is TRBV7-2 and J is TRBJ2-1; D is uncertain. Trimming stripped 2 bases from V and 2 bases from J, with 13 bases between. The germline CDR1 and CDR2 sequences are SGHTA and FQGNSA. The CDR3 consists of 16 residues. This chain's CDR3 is CASSLSPPGAYNEQFF. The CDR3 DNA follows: TGTGCCAGCAGCTTATCTCCTCCCGGAGCCTACAATGAGCAGTTCTTC.